The present entry profiles one T cell receptor (beta chain) with its context. The antigen remains undetermined. This specimen comes from a study of cytomegalovirus exposure and HLA in healthy donors. Looking at the study overall: In a previous analysis, about 100 million unique TCR beta sequences were found from 150 million to 200 million T cells.

Vbeta (60) and Jbeta (13) primers were used in the PCR. Measured with immunoSEQ multiplex PCR; TCRdb has only the in-frame clones, and not every one. The sample consists of about 150,000 clones, 80% of them appearing once. J was trimmed by 7 bases and V by 4 bases; bases with no gene match: 6. CDR3 size: 14 residues. The germline CDR1 and CDR2 sequences are SGDLS and YYNGEE. General study points: Three chains linked to CMV were shown in vitro to be specific for CMV antigens.

The source material was PBMCs. The chain carries TRBV9 and TRBJ2-4; TRBD1 matches 9 bases. This clonotype was sampled from a woman between 50 and 59 years old in good health and CMV-seropositive. The chain's CDR3 is CASSFTGGSNIQYF. The CDR3 nucleotides are TGTGCCAGCAGCTTTACAGGGGGCTCGAACATTCAGTACTTC.